The entry below gives a single T cell receptor beta chain sequence along with its context. Trimming left V 1 base short and J 1 base short, with 16 bases between. Germline assignment: CDR1 SGHRS and CDR2 YFSETQ. There are 17 residues in the CDR3. These data originate in a study of blood T cell repertoires in COVID-19. Under the authors' procedure: Amplification of reference gene primers was used by the study to estimate nucleated cell counts. The assay was immunoSEQ multiplex PCR, and TCRdb's table has in-frame clones only and misses some. D and trimming were read from the DNA, whereas the V and J calls and clone size are those reported in that table. The table has tens of thousands of clones, around 81% seen once.

The specimen was peripheral blood. This clonotype was sampled from a man aged 60-69 years with acute or convalescent COVID-19. The chain has TRBV5-1 and TRBJ2-3; D is perhaps TRBD2 (5 bases). Here the CDR3 DNA reads TGCGCCAGCAGCTTGATGGTACATGTCGGGGGCACAGATACGCAGTATTTT. It encodes CASSLMVHVGGTDTQYF.